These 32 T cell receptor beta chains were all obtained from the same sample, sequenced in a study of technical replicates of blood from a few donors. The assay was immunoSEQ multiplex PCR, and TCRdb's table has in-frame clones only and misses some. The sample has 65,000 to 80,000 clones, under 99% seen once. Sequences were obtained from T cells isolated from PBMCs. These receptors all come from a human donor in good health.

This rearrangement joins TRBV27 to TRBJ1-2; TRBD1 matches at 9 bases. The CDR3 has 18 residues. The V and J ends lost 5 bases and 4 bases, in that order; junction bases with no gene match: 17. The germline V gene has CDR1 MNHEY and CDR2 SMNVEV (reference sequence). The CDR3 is CASSVFGTGKFLFYGYTF. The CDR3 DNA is TGTGCCAGCAGTGTTTTCGGGACAGGGAAGTTCTTATTCTATGGCTACACCTTC.

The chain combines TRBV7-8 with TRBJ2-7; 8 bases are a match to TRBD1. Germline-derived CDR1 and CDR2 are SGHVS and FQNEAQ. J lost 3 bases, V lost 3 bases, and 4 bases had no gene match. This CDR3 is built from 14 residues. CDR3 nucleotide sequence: TGTGCCAGCAGCTTGGGGACAGGACTCTACGAGCAGTACTTC. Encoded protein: CASSLGTGLYEQYF.

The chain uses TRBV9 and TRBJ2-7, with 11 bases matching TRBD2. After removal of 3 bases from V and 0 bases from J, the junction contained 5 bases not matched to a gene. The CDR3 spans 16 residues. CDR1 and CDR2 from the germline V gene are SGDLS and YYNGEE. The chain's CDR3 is CASSGGTSGLSYEQYF. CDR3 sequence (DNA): TGTGCCAGCAGCGGTGGGACTAGCGGTCTCTCCTACGAGCAGTACTTC.

For the CDR3, the DNA is TGTGCCAGCAGCCCGACCCGGGGGTACAATGAGCAGTTCTTC. The encoded protein is CASSPTRGYNEQFF. The V gene is TRBV7-3, the J gene TRBJ2-1; TRBD2 is a possible D gene (6 bases). This CDR3 comprises 14 residues. Trimming removed 5 bases from V and 4 bases from J, with 12 bases in between. The germline gives CDR1 SGHTA, CDR2 FQGTGA.

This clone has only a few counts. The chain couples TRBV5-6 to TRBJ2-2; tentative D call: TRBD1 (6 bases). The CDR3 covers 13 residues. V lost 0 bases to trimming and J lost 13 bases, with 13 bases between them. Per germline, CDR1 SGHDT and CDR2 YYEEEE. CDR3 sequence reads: CASSLAAGEGLFF. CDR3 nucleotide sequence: TGTGCCAGCAGCTTGGCCGCAGGGGAAGGGCTGTTTTTT.

The CDR3 is CASSQRATPGTDTQYF. The CDR3 region has the DNA TGCGCCAGCAGCCAGAGAGCAACTCCGGGCACAGATACGCAGTATTTT. This sequence joins TRBV4-3 and TRBJ2-3, with no clear D. The germline V and J ends were trimmed by 3 bases and 1 base, with 14 bases remaining between them. CDR3 length: 16 residues. Germline V gene data show CDR1 as LGHNA and CDR2 as YSLEER.

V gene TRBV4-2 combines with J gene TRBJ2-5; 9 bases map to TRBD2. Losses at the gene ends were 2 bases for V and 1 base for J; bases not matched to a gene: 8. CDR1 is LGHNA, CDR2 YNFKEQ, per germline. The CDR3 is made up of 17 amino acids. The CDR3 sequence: CASSQPRREGPQETQYF. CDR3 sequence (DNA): TGTGCCAGCAGCCAACCACGGCGGGAGGGCCCCCAAGAGACCCAGTACTTC.

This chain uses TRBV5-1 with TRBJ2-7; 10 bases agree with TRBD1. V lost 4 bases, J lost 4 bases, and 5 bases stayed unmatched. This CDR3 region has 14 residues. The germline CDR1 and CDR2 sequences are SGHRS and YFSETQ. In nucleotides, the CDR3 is TGCGCCAGCAGCAGACAGGGGGCGCAATACGAGCAGTACTTC. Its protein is CASSRQGAQYEQYF.

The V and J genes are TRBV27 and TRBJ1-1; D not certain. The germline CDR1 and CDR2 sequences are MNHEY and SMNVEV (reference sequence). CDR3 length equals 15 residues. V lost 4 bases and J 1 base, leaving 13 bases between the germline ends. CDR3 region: CASSYTGNSNTEAFF. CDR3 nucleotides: TGTGCCAGCAGTTACACCGGGAACTCGAACACTGAAGCTTTCTTT.

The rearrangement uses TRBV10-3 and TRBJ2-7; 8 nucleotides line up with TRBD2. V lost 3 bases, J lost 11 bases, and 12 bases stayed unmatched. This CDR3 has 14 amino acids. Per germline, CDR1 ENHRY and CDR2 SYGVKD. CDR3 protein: CAISDRAGEGGEYF. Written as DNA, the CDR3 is TGTGCCATCAGTGATAGAGCGGGAGAGGGAGGGGAGTACTTC.

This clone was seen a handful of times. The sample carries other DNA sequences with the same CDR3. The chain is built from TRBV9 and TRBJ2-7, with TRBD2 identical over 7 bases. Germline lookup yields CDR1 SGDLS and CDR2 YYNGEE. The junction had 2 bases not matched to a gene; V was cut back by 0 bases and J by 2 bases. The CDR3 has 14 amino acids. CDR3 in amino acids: CASSVGGSTYEQYF. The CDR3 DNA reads TGTGCCAGCAGCGTAGGCGGGAGCACCTACGAGCAGTACTTC.

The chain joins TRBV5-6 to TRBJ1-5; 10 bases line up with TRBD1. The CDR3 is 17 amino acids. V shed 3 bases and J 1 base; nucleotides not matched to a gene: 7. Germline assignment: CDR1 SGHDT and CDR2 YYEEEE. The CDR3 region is CASSWTGGRLSNQPQHF. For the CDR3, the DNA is TGTGCCAGCAGCTGGACAGGGGGACGCCTCAGCAATCAGCCCCAGCATTTT. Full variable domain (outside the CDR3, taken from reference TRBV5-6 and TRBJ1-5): DAGVTQSPTHLIKTRGQQVTLRCSPKSGHDTVSWYQQALGQGPQFIFQYYEEEERQRGNFPDRFSGHQFPNYSSELNVNALLLGDSALYLCASSWTGGRLSNQPQHFGDGTRLSIL.

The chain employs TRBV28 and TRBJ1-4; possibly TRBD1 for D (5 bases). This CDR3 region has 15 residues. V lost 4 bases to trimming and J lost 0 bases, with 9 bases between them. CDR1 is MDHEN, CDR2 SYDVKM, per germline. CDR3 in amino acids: CASSSATATNEKLFF. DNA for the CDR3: TGTGCCAGCAGTTCCGCGACAGCAACTAATGAAAAACTGTTTTTT. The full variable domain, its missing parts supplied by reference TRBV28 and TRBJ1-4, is DVKVTQSSRYLVKRTGEKVFLECVQDMDHENMFWYRQDPGLGLRLIYFSYDVKMKEKGDIPEGYSVSREKKERFSLILESASTNQTSMYLCASSSATATNEKLFFGSGTQLSVL.

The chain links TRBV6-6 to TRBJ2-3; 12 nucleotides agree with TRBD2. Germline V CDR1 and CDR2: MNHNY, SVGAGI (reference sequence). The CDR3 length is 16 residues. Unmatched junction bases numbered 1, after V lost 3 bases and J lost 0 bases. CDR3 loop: CASSYGLAGSTDTQYF. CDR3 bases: TGTGCCAGCAGTTATGGACTAGCGGGGAGCACAGATACGCAGTATTTT.

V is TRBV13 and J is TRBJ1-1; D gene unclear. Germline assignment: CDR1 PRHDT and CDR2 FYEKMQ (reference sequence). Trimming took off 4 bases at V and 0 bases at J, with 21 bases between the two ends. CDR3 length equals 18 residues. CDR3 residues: CASSSSYGDTFMNTEAFF. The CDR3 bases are TGTGCCAGCAGCTCGTCTTACGGGGATACTTTCATGAACACTGAAGCTTTCTTT.

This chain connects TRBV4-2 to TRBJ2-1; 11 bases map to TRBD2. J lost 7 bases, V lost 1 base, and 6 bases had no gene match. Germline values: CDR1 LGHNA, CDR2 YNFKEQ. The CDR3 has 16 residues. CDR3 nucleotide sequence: TGTGCCAGCAGCCAAGTCGGGACTAGCGGACCTAATGAGCAGTTCTTC. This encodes CASSQVGTSGPNEQFF.

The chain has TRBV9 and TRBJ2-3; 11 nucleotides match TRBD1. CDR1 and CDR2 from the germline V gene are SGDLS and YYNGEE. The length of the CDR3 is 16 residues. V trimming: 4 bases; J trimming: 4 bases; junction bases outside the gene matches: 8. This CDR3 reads CASSPMDRGLADTQYF. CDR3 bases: TGTGCCAGCAGCCCAATGGACAGGGGGCTAGCAGATACGCAGTATTTT.

The CDR3 is CASSVGDSKIYEQYF. The CDR3 DNA follows: TGTGCCAGCAGCGTTGGGGACTCGAAGATCTACGAGCAGTACTTC. V gene TRBV9 combines with J gene TRBJ2-7; D may be TRBD2 (6 bases). The germline CDR1 and CDR2 sequences are SGDLS and YYNGEE. CDR3 length equals 15 residues. Trimming took 2 bases from V and 3 from J, leaving 15 bases between them.

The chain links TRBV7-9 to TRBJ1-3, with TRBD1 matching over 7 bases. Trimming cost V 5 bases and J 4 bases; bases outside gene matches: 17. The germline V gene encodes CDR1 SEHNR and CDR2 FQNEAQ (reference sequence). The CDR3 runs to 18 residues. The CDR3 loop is CASSQTGFPENSGNTIYF. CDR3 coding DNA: TGTGCCAGCAGCCAGACAGGGTTCCCAGAGAACTCCGGAAACACCATATATTTT.

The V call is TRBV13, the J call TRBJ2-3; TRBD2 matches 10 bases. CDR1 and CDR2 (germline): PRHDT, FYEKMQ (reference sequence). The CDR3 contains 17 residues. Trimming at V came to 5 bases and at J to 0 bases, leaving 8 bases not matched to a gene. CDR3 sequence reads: CASSALAGASSTDTQYF. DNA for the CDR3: TGTGCCAGCAGCGCCCTAGCGGGAGCGTCTAGCACAGATACGCAGTATTTT.

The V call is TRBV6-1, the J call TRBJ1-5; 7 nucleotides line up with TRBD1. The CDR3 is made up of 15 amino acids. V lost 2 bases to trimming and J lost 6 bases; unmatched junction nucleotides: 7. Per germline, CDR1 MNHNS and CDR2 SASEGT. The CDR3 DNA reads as TGTGCCAGCAGTGAACGCCTAGGGGGCAGTCAGCCCCAGCATTTT. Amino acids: CASSERLGGSQPQHF.

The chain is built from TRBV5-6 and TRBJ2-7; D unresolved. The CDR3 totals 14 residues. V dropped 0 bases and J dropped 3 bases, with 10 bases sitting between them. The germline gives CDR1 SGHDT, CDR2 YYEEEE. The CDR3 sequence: CASSLDLASYEQYF. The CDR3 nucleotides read TGTGCCAGCAGCTTGGATTTGGCTAGCTACGAGCAGTACTTC. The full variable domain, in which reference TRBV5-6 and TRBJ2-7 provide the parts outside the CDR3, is DAGVTQSPTHLIKTRGQQVTLRCSPKSGHDTVSWYQQALGQGPQFIFQYYEEEERQRGNFPDRFSGHQFPNYSSELNVNALLLGDSALYLCASSLDLASYEQYFGPGTRLTVT.

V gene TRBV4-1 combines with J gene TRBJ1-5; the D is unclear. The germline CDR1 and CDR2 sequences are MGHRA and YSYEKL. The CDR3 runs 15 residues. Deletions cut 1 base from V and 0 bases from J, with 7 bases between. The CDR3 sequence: CASSQGTSSNQPQHF. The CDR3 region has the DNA TGCGCCAGCAGCCAAGGAACAAGTAGCAATCAGCCCCAGCATTTT.

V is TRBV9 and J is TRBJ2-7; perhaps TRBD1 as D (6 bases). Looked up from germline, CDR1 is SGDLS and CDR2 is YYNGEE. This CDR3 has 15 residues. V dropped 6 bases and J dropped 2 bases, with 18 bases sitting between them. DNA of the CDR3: TGTGCCAGCACCCCCCACAGGGACAAGGCCTACGAGCAGTACTTC. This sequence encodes CASTPHRDKAYEQYF.

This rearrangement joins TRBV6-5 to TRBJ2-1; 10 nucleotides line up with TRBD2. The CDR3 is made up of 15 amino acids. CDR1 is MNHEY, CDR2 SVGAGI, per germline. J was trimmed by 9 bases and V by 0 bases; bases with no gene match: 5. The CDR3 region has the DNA TGTGCCAGCAGTTACTCGGTGGTAGCGGGAGGTGAGCAGTTCTTC. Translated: CASSYSVVAGGEQFF.

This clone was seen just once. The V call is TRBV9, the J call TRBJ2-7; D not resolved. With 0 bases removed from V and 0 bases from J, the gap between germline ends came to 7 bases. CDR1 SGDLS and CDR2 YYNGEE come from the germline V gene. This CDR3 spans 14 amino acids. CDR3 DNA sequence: TGTGCCAGCAGCGTAGGCTTTAGCTCCTACGAGCAGTACTTC. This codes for CASSVGFSSYEQYF.

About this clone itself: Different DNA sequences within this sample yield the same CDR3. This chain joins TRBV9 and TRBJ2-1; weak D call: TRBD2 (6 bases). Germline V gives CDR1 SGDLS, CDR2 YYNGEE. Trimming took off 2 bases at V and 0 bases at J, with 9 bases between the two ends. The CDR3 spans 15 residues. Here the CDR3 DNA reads TGTGCCAGCAGCGTGGTCGGGAGCTCCTACAATGAGCAGTTCTTC. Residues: CASSVVGSSYNEQFF.

The CDR3 reads CASSFSGDENEQFF. DNA for the CDR3: TGCGCCAGCAGCTTTTCAGGGGATGAGAATGAGCAGTTCTTC. The rearrangement joins TRBV5-1 to TRBJ2-1; D is possibly TRBD1 (6 bases). With 2 bases removed from V and 7 bases from J, the gap between germline ends came to 13 bases. The CDR3 extends over 14 amino acids. Germline loops: CDR1 SGHRS, CDR2 YFSETQ. Variable domain in full (rest from reference TRBV5-1 and TRBJ2-1): KAGVTQTPRYLIKTRGQQVTLSCSPISGHRSVSWYQQTPGQGLQFLFEYFSETQRNKGNFPGRFSGRQFSNSRSEMNVSTLELGDSALYLCASSFSGDENEQFFGPGTRLTVL.

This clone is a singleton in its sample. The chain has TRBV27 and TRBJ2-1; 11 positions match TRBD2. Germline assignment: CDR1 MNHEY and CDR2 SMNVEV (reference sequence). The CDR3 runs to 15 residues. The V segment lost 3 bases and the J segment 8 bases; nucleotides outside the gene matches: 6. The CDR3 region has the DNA TGTGCCAGCAGTTTTGGGCTAGCGGGAGGCGATGAGCAGTTCTTC. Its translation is CASSFGLAGGDEQFF.

The CDR3 DNA sequence: TGTGCCAGCAGTTCCCCGGGGGGGGCGGGAGTAGAGACCCAGTACTTC. This sequence encodes CASSSPGGAGVETQYF. The chain recombines TRBV28 with TRBJ2-5, with TRBD2 matching 8 bases. J lost 4 bases, V lost 4 bases, and 11 bases had no gene match. Germline V gene data show CDR1 as MDHEN and CDR2 as SYDVKM. This CDR3 spans 16 amino acids.

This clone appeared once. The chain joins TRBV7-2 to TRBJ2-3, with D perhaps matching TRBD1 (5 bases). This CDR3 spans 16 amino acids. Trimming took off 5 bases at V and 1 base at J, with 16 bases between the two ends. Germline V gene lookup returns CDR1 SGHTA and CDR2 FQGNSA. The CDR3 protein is CASSADGRAGTDTQYF. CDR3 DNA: TGTGCCAGCAGCGCAGACGGCAGGGCGGGCACAGATACGCAGTATTTT.

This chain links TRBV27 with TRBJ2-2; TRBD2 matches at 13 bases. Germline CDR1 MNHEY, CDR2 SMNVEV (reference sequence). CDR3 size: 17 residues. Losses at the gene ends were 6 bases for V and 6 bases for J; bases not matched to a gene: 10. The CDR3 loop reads CASSPVTSGRASGELFF. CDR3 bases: TGTGCCAGCAGCCCAGTAACTAGCGGGAGGGCCTCCGGGGAGCTGTTTTTT.